The rows below give T cell receptor beta chains drawn from one sample of a study of shared clonotypes between healthy human individuals. Clones were read by immunoSEQ multiplex PCR, and TCRdb kept only the in-frame ones, dropping some. This table holds 950,000 to 1,200,000 clones, about 80% found once. The sample comprised memory CD4+ T cells from PBMCs. These TCRs come from a young man in good health. Some clones in this sample may be carry-over from other donors' samples. Each CDR3 is given with its conserved first and last residue. The order of the fields is clone size, V gene, J gene, CDR3 protein. Clone size is not always given. Where it is, it says once, few, many or a class for expanded clones.

-	TRBV18	TRBJ2-7	CASSPTGYFYEQYF
-	TRBV5-4	TRBJ1-2	CASSLRAGSNGYTF
-	TRBV28	TRBJ1-2	CASSLEGWTGGANYGYTF
-	TRBV10-3	TRBJ1-2	CAMETGGYGYTF
-	TRBV5-1	TRBJ2-7	CASKGREWAYEQYF
-	TRBV19	TRBJ2-3	CASSRTSGRADTQYF
-	TRBV27	TRBJ2-7	CASSLVLAGGSEQYF
-	TRBV5-1	TRBJ1-1	CASSSDGLNTEAFF
-	TRBV2	TRBJ2-5	CASNRVGSSETQYF
-	TRBV6-5	TRBJ2-5	CASSPLGRQETQYF
-	TRBV6-6	TRBJ2-1	CAIETGARNEQFF
-	TRBV7-6	TRBJ2-6	CASSLAGANVLTF
once	TRBV28	TRBJ1-5	CASSLWGQGSGQPQHF
-	TRBV6-9	TRBJ1-3	CASSYGQGKPGNTIYF
-	TRBV6-6	TRBJ2-5	CASSYGGGQETQYF
-	TRBV4-3	TRBJ1-2	CASSTLYNYGYTF
once	TRBV6-5	TRBJ1-2	CASSGTAKQGYTF
-	TRBV7-6	TRBJ2-1	CASSTLAVWGEQFF